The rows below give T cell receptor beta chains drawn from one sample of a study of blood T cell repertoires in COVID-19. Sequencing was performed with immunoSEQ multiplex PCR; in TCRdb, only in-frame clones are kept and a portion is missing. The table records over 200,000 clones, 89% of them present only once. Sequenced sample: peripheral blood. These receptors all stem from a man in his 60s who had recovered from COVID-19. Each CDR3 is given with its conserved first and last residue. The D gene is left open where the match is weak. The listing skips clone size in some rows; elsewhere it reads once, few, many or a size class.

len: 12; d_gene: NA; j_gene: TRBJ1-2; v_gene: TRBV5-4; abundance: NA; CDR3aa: CASSPTSGGYTF; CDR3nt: TGTGCCAGCAGCCCTACTTCAGGTGGCTACACCTTC
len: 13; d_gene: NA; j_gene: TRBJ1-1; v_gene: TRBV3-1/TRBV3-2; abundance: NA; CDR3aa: CASSQGPETEAFF; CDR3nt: TGTGCCAGCAGCCAAGGTCCCGAGACTGAAGCTTTCTTT
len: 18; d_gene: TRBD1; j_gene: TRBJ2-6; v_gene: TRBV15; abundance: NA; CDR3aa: CATSRKGQGFPGANVLTF; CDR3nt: TGTGCCACCAGCAGAAAGGGACAGGGGTTTCCTGGGGCCAACGTCCTGACTTTC
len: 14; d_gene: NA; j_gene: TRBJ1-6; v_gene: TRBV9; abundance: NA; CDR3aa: CASSVGGPNSPLHF; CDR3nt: TGTGCCAGCAGCGTAGGGGGGCCTAATTCACCCCTCCACTTT
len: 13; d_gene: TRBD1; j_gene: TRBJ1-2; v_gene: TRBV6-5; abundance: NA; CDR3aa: CASSTTGNYGYTF; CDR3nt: TGTGCCAGCAGTACGACAGGGAACTATGGCTACACCTTC
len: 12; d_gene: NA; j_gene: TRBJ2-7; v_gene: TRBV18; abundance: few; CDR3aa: CASSPATAEQYF; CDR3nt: TGTGCCAGCTCACCCGCGACAGCCGAGCAGTACTTC
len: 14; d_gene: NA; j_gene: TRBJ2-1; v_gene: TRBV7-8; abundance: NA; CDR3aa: CASSPWRVGNEQFF; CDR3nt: TGTGCCAGCAGCCCATGGAGGGTAGGCAATGAGCAGTTCTTC
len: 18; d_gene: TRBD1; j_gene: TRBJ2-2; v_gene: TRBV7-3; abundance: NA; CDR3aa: CASSLDRGGVRNTGELFF; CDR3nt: TGTGCCAGCAGCCTGGACAGGGGCGGGGTCCGGAACACCGGGGAGCTGTTTTTT
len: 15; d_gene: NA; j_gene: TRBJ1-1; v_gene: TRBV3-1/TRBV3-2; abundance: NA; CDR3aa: CASSQGARMNTEAFF; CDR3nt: TGTGCCAGCAGCCAAGGGGCCAGGATGAACACTGAAGCTTTCTTT
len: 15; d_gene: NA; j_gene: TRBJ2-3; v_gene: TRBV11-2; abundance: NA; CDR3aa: CATIPRGSSTDTQYF; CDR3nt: TGTGCCACCATTCCCCGGGGTTCTAGCACAGATACGCAGTATTTT
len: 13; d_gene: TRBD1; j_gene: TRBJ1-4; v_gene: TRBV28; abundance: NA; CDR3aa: CASRRGGIEKLFF; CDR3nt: TGTGCCAGCAGGCGAGGGGGCATTGAAAAACTGTTTTTT
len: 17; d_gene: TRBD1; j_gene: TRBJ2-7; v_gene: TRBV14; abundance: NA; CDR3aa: CASSQQGEGQGSYEQYF; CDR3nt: TGTGCCAGCAGCCAACAAGGTGAGGGACAGGGGTCCTACGAGCAGTACTTC
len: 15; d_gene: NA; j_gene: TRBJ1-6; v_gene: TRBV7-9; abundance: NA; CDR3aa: CASSLDSSYNSPLHF; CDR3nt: TGTGCCAGCAGCTTGGACAGCTCCTATAATTCACCCCTCCACTTT
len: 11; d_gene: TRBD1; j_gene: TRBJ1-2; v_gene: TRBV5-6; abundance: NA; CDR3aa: CASSSGQGTWF; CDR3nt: TGTGCCAGCAGCTCCGGACAGGGGACTTGGTTC
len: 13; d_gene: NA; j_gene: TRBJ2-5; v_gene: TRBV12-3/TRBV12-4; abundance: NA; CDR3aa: CASRQGAEETQYF; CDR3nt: TGTGCCAGCAGACAAGGGGCGGAAGAGACCCAGTACTTC
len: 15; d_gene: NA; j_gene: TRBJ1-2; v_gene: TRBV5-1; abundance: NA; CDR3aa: CASSSGAVRAYGYTF; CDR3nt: TGCGCCAGCAGCTCCGGTGCGGTCCGCGCCTATGGCTACACCTTC
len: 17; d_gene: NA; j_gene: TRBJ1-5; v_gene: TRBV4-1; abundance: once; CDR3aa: CASSQESQTQSGQPQHF; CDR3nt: TGCGCCAGCAGCCAAGAAAGTCAGACCCAATCGGGGCAGCCCCAGCATTTT
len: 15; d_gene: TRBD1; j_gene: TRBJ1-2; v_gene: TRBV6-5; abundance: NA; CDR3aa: CASSSRTGGGYGYTF; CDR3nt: TGTGCCAGCAGTTCTAGGACAGGGGGAGGGTATGGCTACACCTTC
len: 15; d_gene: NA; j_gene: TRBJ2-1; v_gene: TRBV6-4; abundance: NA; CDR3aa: CASSEVGQPYNEQFF; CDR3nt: TGTGCCAGCAGTGAAGTTGGGCAGCCCTACAATGAGCAGTTCTTC
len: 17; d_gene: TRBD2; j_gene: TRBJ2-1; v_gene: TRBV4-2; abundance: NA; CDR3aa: CASSPQQRDIRYNEQFF; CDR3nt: TGTGCCAGCAGCCCCCAACAGCGGGATATTCGTTACAATGAGCAGTTCTTC
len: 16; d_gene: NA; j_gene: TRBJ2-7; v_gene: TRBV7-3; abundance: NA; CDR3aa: CASSLQGFPGSYEQYF; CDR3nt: TGTGCCAGCAGCTTACAAGGGTTCCCGGGATCCTACGAGCAGTACTTC
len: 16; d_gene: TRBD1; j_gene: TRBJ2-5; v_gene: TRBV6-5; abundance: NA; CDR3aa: CASSYTGTGGLKTQYF; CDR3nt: TGTGCCAGCAGTTACACCGGGACAGGGGGCTTGAAGACCCAGTACTTC
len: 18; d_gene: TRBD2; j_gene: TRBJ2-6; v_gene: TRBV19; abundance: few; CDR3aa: CASSISSGRASGANVLTF; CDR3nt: TGTGCCAGTAGTATATCCAGCGGGAGGGCATCTGGGGCCAACGTCCTGACTTTC